The present TCR beta chain was sequenced within a study of CD8+ T cells in alopecia areata. As for the study in general: The duration of tofacitinib was 6 to 18 months, with 6 months off drug afterward.

Treatment in this sample: oral pan-JAK inhibitor, 5-10 mg twice daily. This CDR3 has 16 residues. Trimming shortened V by 2 bases and J by 0 bases, and 12 bases separated the two germline ends. Germline assignment: CDR1 SEHNR and CDR2 FQNEAQ (reference sequence). RNA, once extracted, was reverse transcribed into cDNA for use as the sequencing template. The method was immunoSEQ multiplex PCR; TCRdb's version includes in-frame clones alone and lacks a portion of them. Here the sample spans about 76,000 clones, approximately 66% being singletons. The TCR was taken from a human donor with alopecia areata. Sequencing was performed on CD8+ T cells sorted from blood, taken at week 24, from a patient treated with tofacitinib. The chain is built from TRBV7-9 and TRBJ2-3; D remains ambiguous. CDR3 nucleotide sequence: TGTGCCAGCAGCTTACGTGCGGCTTCTAGCACAGATACGCAGTATTTT. Protein product: CASSLRAASSTDTQYF.